The 27 T cell receptor beta chains listed next were all sequenced from one sample in a study of T cell repertoires in cytomegalovirus infection. Via MiXCR, TCRdb re-called the reads, giving one row per CDR3 protein. Among about 770,000 distinct CDR3 sequences listed, roughly 28% were seen once. For these TCRs, the target antigens are not known. The starting material was cultured CD8+ T cells from PBMCs, obtained from culture after CMV antigen stimulation. Source of these receptors: a human donor in good health (CMV status not recorded). Some clones in this sample may be carry-over from other donors' samples.

V usage is TRBV6-6 and J usage is TRBJ1-1; D ambiguous. V lost 7 bases and J lost 5, with 17 bases in between. The CDR3 consists of 14 residues. CDR1 is MNHNY and CDR2 is SVGAGI in the germline V gene (reference sequence). The CDR3 coding sequence is TGTGCCAGCAACTACGACCCCGGTCGGACTGAAGCTTTCTTT. This codes for CASNYDPGRTEAFF.

The chain joins TRBV6-1 to TRBJ1-4, with TRBD1 identical over 12 bases. Germline-derived CDR1 and CDR2 are MNHNS and SASEGT. V trimming: 6 bases; J trimming: 2 bases; junction bases outside the gene matches: 4. The CDR3 length is 16 residues. CDR3 amino acids: CASRGQGAVTNEKLFF. DNA for the CDR3: TGTGCCAGCAGGGGACAGGGGGCGGTGACTAATGAAAAACTGTTTTTT.

This clonotype was seen just once. The chain links TRBV7-9 to TRBJ2-1; D unclear. This CDR3 contains 9 residues. V dropped 5 bases and J dropped 14 bases, with 7 bases sitting between them. Germline V lookup: CDR1 SEHNR, CDR2 FQNEAQ (reference sequence). The CDR3 DNA reads as TGTGCCAGCAGCGCTTTTAAGTTCTTC. This gives the protein CASSAFKFF.

The chain links TRBV7-9 to TRBJ2-4; 8 nucleotides agree with TRBD1. Unmatched junction bases numbered 8, after V lost 4 bases and J lost 3 bases. This CDR3 region has 16 residues. Germline V gives CDR1 SEHNR, CDR2 FQNEAQ (reference sequence). The CDR3 nucleotides read TGTGCCAGCAGCTCAGACGACAGGGGCCGCAAAAACATTCAGTACTTC. As protein: CASSSDDRGRKNIQYF. Filled out from reference TRBV7-9 and TRBJ2-4, the complete variable domain reads DTGVSQNPRHKITKRGQNVTFRCDPISEHNRLYWYRQTLGQGPEFLTYFQNEAQLEKSRLLSDRFSAERPKGSFSTLEIQRTEQGDSAMYLCASSSDDRGRKNIQYFGAGTRLSVL.

V and J are TRBV10-3 and TRBJ1-6; the D gene is possibly TRBD1 (5 bases). Trimming took 2 bases from V and 4 from J, leaving 12 bases between them. Germline CDR1 reads ENHRY; CDR2 reads SYGVKD. The CDR3 is 16 amino acids. The CDR3 is CAISEIGTEYNSPLHF. The CDR3 DNA reads as TGTGCCATCAGTGAGATCGGGACGGAGTATAATTCACCCCTCCACTTT.

The gene calls are TRBV7-9 and TRBJ1-2, with 8 bases aligning to TRBD1. Germline V gene data show CDR1 as SEHNR and CDR2 as FQNEAQ (reference sequence). The CDR3 has 13 amino acids. Losses at the gene ends were 5 bases for V and 10 bases for J; bases not matched to a gene: 9. The CDR3 loop is CASSPGQGGDYTF. DNA for the CDR3: TGTGCCAGCAGCCCCGGACAGGGAGGTGACTACACCTTC.

This CDR3 is CAISNPILAGENEQFF. The CDR3 DNA sequence: TGTGCCATCAGTAATCCGATTCTAGCGGGAGAAAATGAGCAGTTCTTC. The V call is TRBV10-3, the J call TRBJ2-1; TRBD2 agrees at 10 bases. Germline V gene lookup returns CDR1 ENHRY and CDR2 SYGVKD. The CDR3 runs 16 residues. Germline trimming cut 5 bases from V and 7 bases from J; bases unmatched to any gene: 11.

This clonotype was observed a few times. This chain joins TRBV9 and TRBJ1-2, with a tentative D call TRBD1 (5 bases). The CDR3 covers 11 residues. The germline gives CDR1 SGDLS, CDR2 YYNGEE. V lost 8 bases and J lost 5, with 10 bases in between. For the CDR3, the DNA is TGTGCCAGTACGAGGGGTTATGGCTACACCTTC. Its translation: CASTRGYGYTF.

This chain connects TRBV9 to TRBJ2-1, with 8 positions matching TRBD2. Germline V lookup: CDR1 SGDLS, CDR2 YYNGEE. The J segment lost 7 bases and the V segment lost 1 base, leaving 4 bases of the junction unmatched. The CDR3 consists of 14 residues. The CDR3 nucleotides are TGTGCCAGCAGCGTAAATAAGCGGGGGAATGAGCAGTTCTTC. It is translated as CASSVNKRGNEQFF.

J is TRBJ1-1 and V is TRBV6-1; TRBD1 matches at 7 bases. CDR3 size: 14 residues. With V trimmed by 10 bases and J by 5 bases, 13 bases remained unmatched. The germline V gene has CDR1 MNHNS and CDR2 SASEGT. CDR3 sequence: CATGQANLGTEAFF. The CDR3 nucleotides are TGTGCCACCGGACAGGCCAACCTTGGGACTGAAGCTTTCTTT.

In its sample, this clonotype was seen a few times. The chain uses TRBV11-1 and TRBJ2-7; 9 bases align to TRBD1. CDR1 is SGHAT and CDR2 is FQDESV in the germline V gene (reference sequence). With V trimmed by 5 bases and J by 3 bases, 11 bases remained unmatched. CDR3 length: 16 residues. Written as DNA, the CDR3 is TGTGCCAGCAGCCCCTATACCGGGACAGGGTTCTACGAGCAGTACGTC. It specifies CASSPYTGTGFYEQYV.

This clonotype appeared a few times. CDR3 protein: CASSSTGALTEAFF. The CDR3 DNA sequence: TGTGCCAGCAGCTCAACAGGGGCGTTGACTGAAGCTTTCTTT. The chain joins TRBV7-9 to TRBJ1-1; 7 bases are a match to TRBD1. The CDR3 extends over 14 amino acids. Germline V CDR1 and CDR2: SEHNR, FQNEAQ (reference sequence). Trimming took 4 bases from V and 5 from J; bases not matched to a gene: 7.

This clonotype was detected only a few times. CDR3 protein: CASSSDRDLGAEAFF. The CDR3 nucleotides read TGTGCCAGCAGCTCTGACAGGGACCTAGGGGCTGAAGCTTTCTTT. V is TRBV5-6 and J is TRBJ1-1; 7 nucleotides match TRBD1. CDR3 size: 15 residues. The germline gives CDR1 SGHDT, CDR2 YYEEEE. The trim removed 3 bases at V and 6 bases at J, leaving 11 bases unmatched.

The V and J genes are TRBV28 and TRBJ1-5, with 7 bases identical to TRBD1. This CDR3 has 17 amino acids. Germline V gene data show CDR1 as MDHEN and CDR2 as SYDVKM. With 8 bases clipped from V and 6 bases from J, the junction kept 19 bases outside the gene matches. The DNA of the CDR3 is TGTGCCAGCCTATCCTGGGCCCCCTACAGGGGTAGTCAGCCCCAGCATTTT. This encodes CASLSWAPYRGSQPQHF. The entire variable domain, with the rest obtained from reference TRBV28 and TRBJ1-5, is as follows: DVKVTQSSRYLVKRTGEKVFLECVQDMDHENMFWYRQDPGLGLRLIYFSYDVKMKEKGDIPEGYSVSREKKERFSLILESASTNQTSMYLCASLSWAPYRGSQPQHFGDGTRLSIL.

The chain recombines TRBV4-1 with TRBJ2-3, with 9 bases matching TRBD2. This CDR3 is built from 16 residues. Looked up from germline, CDR1 is MGHRA and CDR2 is YSYEKL. V lost 1 base to trimming and J lost 3 bases; unmatched junction nucleotides: 5. This CDR3 reads CASSQVGLAGTDTQYF. CDR3 in DNA: TGCGCCAGCAGCCAAGTGGGGCTAGCGGGGACAGATACGCAGTATTTT.

The chain uses TRBV19 and TRBJ1-1, with D hard to call. CDR1 is LNHDA, CDR2 SQIVND, per germline (reference sequence). V gave up 7 bases and J gave up 6 bases, with 9 bases separating them. This CDR3 region has 11 residues. The CDR3 DNA reads TGTGCCAGTACCGCGGGAGCTGAAGCTTTCTTT. It specifies CASTAGAEAFF. Together with reference TRBV19 and TRBJ1-1, the CDR3 gives the full variable domain: DGGITQSPKYLFRKEGQNVTLSCEQNLNHDAMYWYRQDPGQGLRLIYYSQIVNDFQKGDIAEGYSVSREKKESFPLTVTSAQKNPTAFYLCASTAGAEAFFGQGTRLTVV.

This chain's CDR3 is CASSWDPSGANVLTF. CDR3 DNA: TGTGCCAGCAGTTGGGACCCCTCTGGGGCCAACGTCCTGACTTTC. The V gene is TRBV12-3 or TRBV12-4, the J gene TRBJ2-6; D tentatively fits TRBD1 or TRBD2 (5 bases each). This CDR3 is 15 amino acids long. The germline V and J ends were trimmed by 4 bases and 0 bases, with 7 bases remaining between them.

This clonotype was counted only a few times. The CDR3 spells CASSYRTSGTDTQYF. CDR3 coding DNA: TGTGCCAGCAGTTATCGGACTAGCGGCACAGATACGCAGTATTTT. This chain connects TRBV6-2 or TRBV6-3 to TRBJ2-3, with 9 bases lining up with TRBD2. This CDR3 is built from 15 residues. Germline V gene lookup returns CDR1 MNHEY and CDR2 SVGEGT. Trimming took 3 bases from V and 1 from J; bases not matched to a gene: 2.

The sample holds a few counts of this clonotype. The rearrangement uses TRBV27 and TRBJ2-3; D uncertain. Germline CDR1 and CDR2: MNHEY and SMNVEV (reference sequence). Trimming left V 2 bases short and J 3 bases short, with 12 bases between. The CDR3 runs to 15 residues. DNA for the CDR3: TGTGCCAGCAGTTTAACCCCCGCTGAGACAGATACGCAGTATTTT. This gives the protein CASSLTPAETDTQYF.

This chain joins TRBV28 and TRBJ2-2; 8 bases map to TRBD2. CDR1 MDHEN and CDR2 SYDVKM come from the germline V gene. This CDR3 has 16 amino acids. The junction had 5 bases not matched to a gene; V was cut back by 2 bases and J by 3 bases. The CDR3, as DNA: TGTGCCAGCAGTTTACCGGGGGGGGGCGACACCGGGGAGCTGTTTTTT. The encoded protein is CASSLPGGGDTGELFF.

This clonotype was seen at least ten times. The chain carries TRBV7-9 and TRBJ2-1; a possible D gene is TRBD1 (6 bases). CDR1 and CDR2 (germline): SEHNR, FQNEAQ (reference sequence). The CDR3 spans 14 residues. Trimming took 1 base from V and 5 from J, leaving 9 bases between them. CDR3 nucleotides: TGTGCCAGCAGCTTAGGGGGGCCCCACAATGAGCAGTTCTTC. This gives the protein CASSLGGPHNEQFF.

CDR3 nucleotide sequence: TGTGCCAGCAGCCCGGAGGGAGGCGCTAACACCGGGGAGCTGTTTTTT. It yields the protein CASSPEGGANTGELFF. The gene calls are TRBV7-9 and TRBJ2-2; maybe TRBD2 (6 bases). CDR1 and CDR2 from the germline V gene are SEHNR and FQNEAQ (reference sequence). Trimming cost V 5 bases and J 2 bases, with 15 bases left between them. This CDR3 has 16 amino acids. The full variable domain, with the rest looked up from reference TRBV7-9 and TRBJ2-2, is DTGVSQNPRHKITKRGQNVTFRCDPISEHNRLYWYRQTLGQGPEFLTYFQNEAQLEKSRLLSDRFSAERPKGSFSTLEIQRTEQGDSAMYLCASSPEGGANTGELFFGEGSRLTVL.

This clonotype was seen a few times. This chain joins TRBV7-8 and TRBJ1-2, with 7 nucleotides matching TRBD1. V shed 5 bases and J 3 bases; nucleotides not matched to a gene: 6. CDR1 and CDR2 from the germline V gene are SGHVS and FQNEAQ. The CDR3 spans 14 residues. CDR3 protein: CASSGGTADYGYTF. The CDR3 DNA is TGTGCCAGCAGCGGCGGGACAGCCGACTATGGCTACACCTTC.

This clonotype has at least ten counts. This may be a read error, as it is one base from a much larger clone. This sequence joins TRBV7-6 and TRBJ2-7; D is unclear. This CDR3 is built from 14 residues. Trimming shortened V by 1 base and J by 0 bases, and 7 bases separated the two germline ends. Germline values: CDR1 SGHVS, CDR2 FNYEAQ. Written as DNA, the CDR3 is TGTGCCAGCAGCTTAGTGGAGAGCTCCTACGAGCAGTACTTC. Translation gives CASSLVESSYEQYF.

V usage is TRBV4-1 and J usage is TRBJ2-7; D is perhaps TRBD1 or TRBD2 (5 bases each). Germline lookup yields CDR1 MGHRA and CDR2 YSYEKL. The CDR3 spans 14 residues. V lost 2 bases, J lost 4 bases, and 12 bases lay in between. The CDR3 loop is CASSQPWDRYEQYF. CDR3 coding DNA: TGCGCCAGCAGCCAACCCTGGGACCGTTACGAGCAGTACTTC.

As DNA, the CDR3 is TGTGCCAGCAGCTGGGCGGGACAGCTATACTACGAGCAGTACGTC. Translation: CASSWAGQLYYEQYV. The chain joins TRBV7-8 to TRBJ2-7; D perhaps matches TRBD1 (7 bases). The CDR3 extends over 15 amino acids. V lost 4 bases and J lost 3, with 16 bases in between. CDR1 and CDR2 (germline): SGHVS, FQNEAQ.

The rearrangement links TRBV12-3 or TRBV12-4 to TRBJ2-5; D is unclear. The CDR3 contains 13 residues. V dropped 3 bases and J dropped 10 bases, with 15 bases sitting between them. The CDR3 nucleotides read TGTGCCAGCAGTTTCGTCGGCCCTTTGGTCCAGTACTTC. Protein sequence: CASSFVGPLVQYF.